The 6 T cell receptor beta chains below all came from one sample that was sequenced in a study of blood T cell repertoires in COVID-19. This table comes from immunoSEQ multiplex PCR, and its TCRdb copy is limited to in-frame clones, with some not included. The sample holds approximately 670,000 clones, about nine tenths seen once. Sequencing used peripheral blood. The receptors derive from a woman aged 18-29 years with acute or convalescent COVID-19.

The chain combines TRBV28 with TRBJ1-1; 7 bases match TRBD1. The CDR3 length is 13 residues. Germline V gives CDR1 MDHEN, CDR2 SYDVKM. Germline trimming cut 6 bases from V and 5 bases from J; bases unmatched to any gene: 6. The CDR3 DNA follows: TGTGCCAGCAGGCCCCCAGGGGGGACTGAAGCTTTCTTT. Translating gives CASRPPGGTEAFF.

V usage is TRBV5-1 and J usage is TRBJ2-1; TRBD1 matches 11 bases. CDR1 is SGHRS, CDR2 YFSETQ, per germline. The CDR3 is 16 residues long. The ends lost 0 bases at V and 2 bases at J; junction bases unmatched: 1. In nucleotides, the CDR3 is TGCGCCAGCAGCTTGGAGGGACAGGGGGCCTACAATGAGCAGTTCTTC. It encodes CASSLEGQGAYNEQFF.

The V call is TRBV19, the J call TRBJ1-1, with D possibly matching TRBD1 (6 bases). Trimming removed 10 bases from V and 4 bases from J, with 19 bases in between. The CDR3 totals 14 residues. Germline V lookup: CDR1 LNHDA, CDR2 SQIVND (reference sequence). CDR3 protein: CATDLGGGRTEAFF. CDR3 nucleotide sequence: TGTGCCACCGACCTAGGGGGGGGGCGCACTGAAGCTTTCTTT.

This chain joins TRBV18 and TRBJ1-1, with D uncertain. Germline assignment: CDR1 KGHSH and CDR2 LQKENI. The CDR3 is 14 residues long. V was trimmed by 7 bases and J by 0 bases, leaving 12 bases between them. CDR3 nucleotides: TGTGCCAGCTTCCTCAACTTAATGAACACTGAAGCTTTCTTT. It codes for CASFLNLMNTEAFF.

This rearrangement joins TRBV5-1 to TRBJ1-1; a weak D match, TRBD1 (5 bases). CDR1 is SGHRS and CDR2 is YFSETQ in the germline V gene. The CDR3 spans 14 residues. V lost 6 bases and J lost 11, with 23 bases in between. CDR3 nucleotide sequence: TGCGCCAGCACCCTGGGTGGCGGGGGTGGGCTCGCTTTCTTT. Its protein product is CASTLGGGGGLAFF.

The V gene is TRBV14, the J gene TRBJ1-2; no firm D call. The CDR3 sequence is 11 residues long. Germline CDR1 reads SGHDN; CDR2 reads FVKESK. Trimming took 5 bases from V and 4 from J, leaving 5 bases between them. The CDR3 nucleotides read TGTGCCAGCAGCGACACCTATGGCTACACCTTC. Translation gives CASSDTYGYTF. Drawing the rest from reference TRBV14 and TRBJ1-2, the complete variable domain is EAGVTQFPSHSVIEKGQTVTLRCDPISGHDNLYWYRRVMGKEIKFLLHFVKESKQDESGMPNNRFLAERTGGTYSTLKVQPAELEDSGVYFCASSDTYGYTFGSGTRLTVV.